Listed below are T cell receptor beta chains from one sample, sequenced in a study of T cells in Graves' hyperthyroidism and ophthalmopathy. TCRdb processed the multiplex PCR reads anew with MiXCR; each CDR3 protein has one entry. The data show under 70,000 distinct CDR3 sequences, with approximately 53% seen just once and approximately 3.3% held by the top ten. The sequencing sample was made of blood. The receptors shown here come from a woman aged 55 to 70 with Graves' ophthalmopathy. The CDR3 runs from the conserved cysteine through the conserved F or W. The D gene is left open where the match is weak. Some rows mark clone size as missing; the rest say once, few, many or name a class of expanded clone.

>TRBD2|TRBJ2-1|TRBV11-3|many
CASSPTSGTNNEQFF
TGTGCCAGCAGCCCTACTAGCGGGACGAACAATGAGCAGTTCTTC
>TRBD2|TRBJ2-5|TRBV28|many
CAAGDPGTQYF
TGTGCAGCGGGGGACCCGGGGACCCAGTACTTC
>TRBD2|TRBJ2-7|TRBV7-9|many
CASSVTSGKSYEQYF
TGTGCCAGCAGCGTGACTAGCGGGAAATCATACGAGCAGTACTTC
>TRBD2|TRBJ2-1|TRBV15|-
CATSREVASGRYNEQFF
TGTGCCACCAGCAGAGAGGTGGCTAGCGGGAGGTACAATGAGCAGTTCTTC
>-|TRBJ1-1|TRBV20-1|-
CSARGGEHKAFF
TGCAGTGCTAGAGGAGGGGAGCATAAGGCTTTCTTT
>TRBD2|TRBJ2-7|TRBV20-1|once
CSAVGTSGSSYEQYF
TGCAGTGCTGTCGGGACTAGCGGGAGTAGTTACGAGCAGTACTTC
>TRBD1|TRBJ1-2|TRBV7-3|many
CASSPSPGTEARNGYTF
TGTGCCAGCAGCCCGTCGCCCGGGACAGAAGCAAGGAATGGCTACACCTTC
>TRBD1|TRBJ2-5|TRBV2|-
CAGRDRGGEETQYF
TGTGCCGGAAGGGACAGGGGGGGGGAAGAGACCCAGTACTTC
>-|TRBJ2-1|TRBV20-1|many
CSAREVRSSYNEQFF
TGCAGTGCTAGAGAGGTTCGGAGCTCCTACAATGAGCAGTTCTTC
>-|TRBJ2-3|TRBV5-1|many
CASSLVSGQIGIDTQYF
TGCGCCAGCAGCTTGGTCTCGGGGCAGATCGGTATAGATACGCAGTATTTT
>TRBD2|TRBJ2-7|TRBV20-1|-
CSARKLAGIYEQYF
TGCAGTGCTAGAAAATTAGCGGGGATCTACGAGCAGTACTTC
>-|TRBJ2-1|TRBV10-3|few
CAISQGYNEQFF
TGTGCCATCAGCCAGGGTTACAATGAGCAGTTCTTC
>TRBD2|TRBJ2-5|TRBV7-7|many
CASSPRKGLAGSLGETQYF
TGTGCTAGCAGCCCCCGAAAAGGTCTAGCGGGCTCCCTTGGAGAGACCCAGTACTTC
>TRBD1|TRBJ1-4|TRBV12-5|many
CASGLARGLTNEKLFF
TGTGCTAGTGGTTTGGCCAGGGGGCTGACTAATGAAAAACTGTTTTTT
>-|TRBJ2-4|TRBV5-6|many
CASSPGLLTGTAKNIQYF
TGTGCCAGCAGCCCGGGACTCTTGACCGGGACAGCCAAAAACATTCAGTACTTC
>-|TRBJ1-4|TRBV19|once
CASRRQGPDEKLFF
TGTGCCAGTAGGAGGCAGGGACCGGATGAAAAACTGTTTTTT
>TRBD1|TRBJ1-2|TRBV12-3/TRBV12-4|many
CASSRDSYGYTF
TGTGCCAGCAGTCGGGACAGCTATGGCTACACCTTC
>-|TRBJ2-1|TRBV6-7|many
CAARVGGVYNEQFF
TGTGCCGCGAGGGTCGGCGGAGTCTACAATGAGCAGTTCTTC
>-|TRBJ1-5|TRBV2|-
CASSERGAPQHF
TGTGCCAGCAGTGAACGGGGGGCGCCCCAGCATTTT
>TRBD1|TRBJ2-6|TRBV7-2|many
CASNPTGNYFSGANVLTF
TGTGCCAGCAATCCGACAGGGAATTATTTCTCTGGGGCCAACGTCCTGACTTTC
>-|TRBJ2-5|TRBV19|many
CASSIGGVGTQYF
TGTGCCAGTAGTATAGGTGGGGTCGGGACCCAGTACTTC
>TRBD1|TRBJ2-2|TRBV12-5|many
CASGLVLGTENTGELFF
TGTGCTAGTGGTTTGGTACTGGGGACAGAAAACACCGGGGAGCTGTTTTTT
>TRBD1|TRBJ1-2|TRBV20-1|-
CSADPGTGYGYTF
TGCAGTGCTGACCCCGGGACAGGGTATGGCTACACCTTC
>-|TRBJ2-1|TRBV19|-
CASSYGPGTLYNEQFF
TGTGCCAGTAGTTATGGTCCCGGGACCCTCTACAATGAGCAGTTCTTC
>-|TRBJ2-2|TRBV5-1|-
CASSDPRSGKSTGELFF
TGCGCCAGCAGCGATCCTAGATCAGGCAAGTCGACCGGGGAGCTGTTTTTT
>TRBD1|TRBJ1-2|TRBV20-1|once
CSANDPGQGYGYTF
TGCAGTGCAAACGACCCGGGACAGGGGTATGGCTACACCTTC